This T cell receptor (beta chain) was documented in a study of cytomegalovirus exposure and HLA in healthy donors. Points from the study as a whole: Roughly 170 TCR beta chains were listed as cytomegalovirus-associated. Donors were assumed by presence/absence analyses to have roughly uniform sequencing depth. Earlier analysis looked at TCR beta V segments, and most were productive about 87% or about 30% of the time.

Germline V gene lookup returns CDR1 SNHLY and CDR2 FYNNEI. This CDR3 spans 13 amino acids. Germline trimming cut 6 bases from V and 6 bases from J; bases unmatched to any gene: 2. Donors in the study were healthy people who gave bone marrow. PCR employed 60 Vbeta and 13 Jbeta primers. Produced via immunoSEQ multiplex PCR; TCRdb's table is partial and in-frame only. Among some 150,000 clones listed, approximately 77% were seen once. Of note for this clone: Its target is unknown.

The sequenced sample was PBMCs. The clonotype originates from a male donor in good health and CMV-seronegative. V usage is TRBV2 and J usage is TRBJ1-5; 10 bases line up with TRBD1. CDR3 DNA sequence: TGTGCCAGCAGCCGGGACAGGGGTCAGCCCCAGCATTTT. This sequence encodes CASSRDRGQPQHF. The full variable domain, rest sourced from reference TRBV2 and TRBJ1-5, is EPEVTQTPSHQVTQMGQEVILRCVPISNHLYFYWYRQILGQKVEFLVSFYNNEISEKSEIFDDQFSVERPDGSNFTLKIRSTKLEDSAMYFCASSRDRGQPQHFGDGTRLSIL.